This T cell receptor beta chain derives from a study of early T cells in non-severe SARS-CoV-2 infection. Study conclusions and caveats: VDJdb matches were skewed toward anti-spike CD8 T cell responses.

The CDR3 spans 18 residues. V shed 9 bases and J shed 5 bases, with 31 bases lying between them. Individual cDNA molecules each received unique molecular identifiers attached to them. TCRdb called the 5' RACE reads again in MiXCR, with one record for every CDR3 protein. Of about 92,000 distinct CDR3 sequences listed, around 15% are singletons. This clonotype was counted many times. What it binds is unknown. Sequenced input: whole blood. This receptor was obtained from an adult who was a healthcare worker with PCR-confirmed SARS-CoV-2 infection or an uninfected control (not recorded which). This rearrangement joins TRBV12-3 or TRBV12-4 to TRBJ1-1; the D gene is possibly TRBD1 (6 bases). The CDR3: CASIPPGTHPQGRTEAFF. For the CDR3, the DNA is TGTGCCAGTATTCCTCCCGGGACACATCCCCAGGGGAGGACTGAAGCTTTCTTT.